Listed below are T cell receptor beta chains from one sample, sequenced in a study of cytomegalovirus exposure and HLA in healthy donors. TCRdb keeps only in-frame clones here, not all; method: immunoSEQ multiplex PCR. The repertoire includes about 98,000 clones, approximately 80% of them detected once, and under 4.5% sits in the top ten. Material: PBMCs. The receptors were gathered from a female donor in good health and CMV-seropositive. Each CDR3 is given with its conserved first and last residue. A D gene is named only where the DNA matches it firmly. Size is stated for part of the rows, as once, few or many counts, or as a class when the clone is expanded.

J	V	size	D	DNA	CDR3
TRBJ1-4	TRBV7-9	.	.	TGTGCCAGCAGCTTTCGGGGAGGGGGAGCAACTAATGAAAAACTGTTTTTT	CASSFRGGGATNEKLFF
TRBJ2-7	TRBV5-1	.	TRBD2	TGCGCCAGCAGCCCGGGACTAGCGGGAACCTACGAGCAGTACTTC	CASSPGLAGTYEQYF
TRBJ2-7	TRBV5-6	.	.	TGTGCCAGCACCCCGGACCGGGAAACCTACGAGCAGTACTTC	CASTPDRETYEQYF
TRBJ2-3	TRBV7-2	.	TRBD2	TGTGCCAGCAGCCCCGTAATCTCTAGCGGGGGGGCGGATACGCAGTATTTT	CASSPVISSGGADTQYF
TRBJ1-2	TRBV5-4	.	TRBD1	TGTGCCAGCAGCTACCGGGACAGGGGAGGGTATGGCTACACCTTC	CASSYRDRGGYGYTF
TRBJ1-5	TRBV19	.	.	TGTGCCAGCAGTAGAGAGGGAGGGACTCAGCCCCAGCATTTT	CASSREGGTQPQHF
TRBJ2-7	TRBV6-5	.	TRBD1	TGTGCCAGCAGTTCCGGACAGGGGGCTGCCTACGAGCAGTACTTC	CASSSGQGAAYEQYF
TRBJ2-6	TRBV5-1	once	.	TGCGCCAGCAGCTTGGAAGAGGCCGGGGCCAACGTCCTGACTTTC	CASSLEEAGANVLTF
TRBJ2-3	TRBV27	.	TRBD1	TGTGCCAGCAGTACCCTGACAGGGCGGGATACGCAGTATTTT	CASSTLTGRDTQYF
TRBJ2-7	TRBV7-9	.	.	TGTGCCAGCAGCACTTACGTGCGGGCCGGCTACGAGCAGTACTTC	CASSTYVRAGYEQYF